This T cell receptor (beta chain) was recovered during a study of T cell responses to AZD1222 COVID-19 vaccine. Germline CDR1 LNHDA, CDR2 SQIVND (reference sequence). The CDR3 covers 14 residues. Germline trimming cut 7 bases from V and 7 bases from J; bases unmatched to any gene: 10. Some clones are missing from TCRdb's copy, which holds only in-frame ones; the method was immunoSEQ multiplex PCR. The sample consists of roughly 150,000 clones, around nine tenths of them appearing once. Notes on this clone: Its antigen is unidentified.

Whole-study results and caveats: Spike-specific TCR depth and breadth grew after two AZD1222 doses. Reports indicate that nearly half of spike-specific TCRs are directed at unmutated variant regions. Clonal diversity was possibly underestimated, and the donors were mostly white British, with more females.

The chain couples TRBV19 to TRBJ1-5; 7 positions agree with TRBD1. This TCR was sampled from an adult who received the AZD1222 COVID-19 vaccine. This sample comprised peripheral blood, obtained 28 days after the second AZD1222 dose. The CDR3 here is CASMGAGGFQPQHF. The CDR3 DNA reads TGTGCCAGTATGGGGGCAGGGGGTTTCCAGCCCCAGCATTTT. The entire variable domain, with the rest obtained from reference TRBV19 and TRBJ1-5, is as follows: DGGITQSPKYLFRKEGQNVTLSCEQNLNHDAMYWYRQDPGQGLRLIYYSQIVNDFQKGDIAEGYSVSREKKESFPLTVTSAQKNPTAFYLCASMGAGGFQPQHFGDGTRLSIL.